Below are 2 T cell receptor beta chains sequenced from a single sample in a study of shared clonotypes between healthy human individuals (dated by TCRdb to about 2020). The method was the immunoSEQ multiplex PCR assay. Held by TCRdb, this immuneACCESS table contains in-frame sequences only and omits some clones. Under half of the omission traces to an unresolved V gene where checked; the cause of the rest is unknown. The sample table shows some 1.1 million clones, and approximately 77% are seen once. The ten largest make up roughly 0.9% of the sample. Specimen: memory CD4+ T cells from PBMCs. Interpreted using the paper, the cell subset or site label stands for: CD45RA-negative fraction. These receptors all stem from a man in his late teens or twenties in good health. Some clones in this sample may be carry-over from other donors' samples.

The rearrangement links TRBV20-1 to TRBJ2-7, with D perhaps matching TRBD1 (5 bases). Germline CDR1 is DFQATT and CDR2 is SNEGSKA (reference sequence). CDR3 length equals 11 residues. Trimming cost V 7 bases and J 5 bases, with 12 bases left between them. CDR3 sequence: CSVAGADEQYF. The CDR3 DNA reads as TGCAGTGTGGCTGGGGCCGACGAGCAGTACTTC.

About this clone itself: One end of the junction does not line up with germline, which may come from a read error. V and J are TRBV19 and TRBJ1-2; no clear D gene. The germline CDR1 and CDR2 sequences are LNHDA and SQIVND (reference sequence). The CDR3 is 13 amino acids. CDR3: CASSFRANYGYTF. The CDR3 DNA reads TGTGCCAGTAGTTTCCGGGCTAATTATGGCTACACCTTC.